The clone carrying this TCR beta chain came up a few times. Its antigen is still unknown. V was pared by 5 bases and J by 4 bases, with 8 bases of the junction left unmatched. The CDR3 extends over 15 amino acids. Germline values: CDR1 SGHAT, CDR2 FQDESV (reference sequence). This entry comes from a study of response to subunit inactivated influenza vaccine. Each CDR3 protein gets one entry after TCRdb re-called the RT-PCR reads with MiXCR. In the table there are hundreds of thousands of distinct CDR3 sequences, over 9% of which are singletons. Study-wide findings and caveats: New T cells are recruited in small numbers by each seasonal influenza vaccination, according to the authors' suggestion.

The chain combines TRBV11-1 with TRBJ2-3, with 8 bases identical to TRBD2. Material: non-naive T cells sorted from PBMCs, obtained 14 days before vaccination. This receptor was obtained from a man over 45 who received an inactivated influenza vaccine. This CDR3 reads CASSLRTSRADTQYF. The CDR3 DNA reads as TGTGCCAGCAGCCTAAGGACTAGCAGAGCAGATACGCAGTATTTT.